A single T cell receptor (beta chain) is shown here with its context. CDR3 length: 17 amino acids. The germline V and J ends were trimmed by 0 bases and 0 bases, with 11 bases remaining between them. From germline, CDR1 is MNHEY and CDR2 SMNVEV (reference sequence). The data derive from a study of blood T cell repertoires in COVID-19. Background on the study: Material from acute and convalescent COVID-19 was sourced from the United States, Italy and Spain. PBMCs, B-cell-depleted T cells, or T cells provided the cDNA or gDNA that made up the material.

Cohort assignment relied on participant-reported clinical history. Authors' methods: Amplification with reference gene primers provided the estimates of nucleated cell counts. Using immunoSEQ multiplex PCR, the repertoire was profiled, and TCRdb retains in-frame clones only, with some absent. V and J calls and clone size are as listed in that table; D and trimming were resolved from the DNA. The sample lists around 200,000 clones, 86% occurring once. The chain combines TRBV27 with TRBJ1-4; D might be TRBD1 (6 bases). The source is a middle-aged woman with acute COVID-19. The source material was PBMCs or T cells enriched from blood (not recorded which). CDR3 in DNA: TGTGCCAGCAGTTTATCCGGACAGCCCGCAACTAATGAAAAACTGTTTTTT. This codes for CASSLSGQPATNEKLFF.